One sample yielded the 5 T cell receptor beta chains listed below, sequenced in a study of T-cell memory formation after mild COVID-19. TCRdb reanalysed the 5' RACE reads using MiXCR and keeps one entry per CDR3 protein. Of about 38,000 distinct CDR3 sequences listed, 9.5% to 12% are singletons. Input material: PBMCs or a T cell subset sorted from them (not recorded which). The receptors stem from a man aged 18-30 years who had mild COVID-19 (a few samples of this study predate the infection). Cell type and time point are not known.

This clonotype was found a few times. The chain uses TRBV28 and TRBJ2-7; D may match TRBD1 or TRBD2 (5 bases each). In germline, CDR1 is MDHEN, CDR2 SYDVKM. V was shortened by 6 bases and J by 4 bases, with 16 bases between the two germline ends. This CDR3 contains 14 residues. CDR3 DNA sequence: TGTGCCAGCAGACGGGACGGAGACTCTTACGAGCAGTACGTC. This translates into CASRRDGDSYEQYV.

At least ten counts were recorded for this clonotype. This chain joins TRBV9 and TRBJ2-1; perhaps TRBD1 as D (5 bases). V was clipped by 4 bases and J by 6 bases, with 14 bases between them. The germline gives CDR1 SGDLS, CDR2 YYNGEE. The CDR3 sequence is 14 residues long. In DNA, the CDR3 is TGTGCCAGCAGCCTTAGAGTAGGGGCCAATGAGCAGTTCTTC. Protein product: CASSLRVGANEQFF.

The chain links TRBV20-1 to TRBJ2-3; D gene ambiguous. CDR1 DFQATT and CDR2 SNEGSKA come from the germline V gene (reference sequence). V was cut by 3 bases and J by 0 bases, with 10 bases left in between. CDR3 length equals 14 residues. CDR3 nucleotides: TGCAGTGCTAGGGGCTCTGCTAGCACAGATACGCAGTATTTT. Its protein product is CSARGSASTDTQYF.

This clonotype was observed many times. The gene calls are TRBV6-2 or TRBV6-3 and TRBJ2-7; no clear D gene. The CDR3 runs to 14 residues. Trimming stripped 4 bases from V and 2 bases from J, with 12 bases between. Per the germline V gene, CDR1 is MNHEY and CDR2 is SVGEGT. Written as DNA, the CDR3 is TGTGCCAGCAGTTCATACATGGTTCCCTACGAGCAGTACGTC. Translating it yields CASSSYMVPYEQYV.

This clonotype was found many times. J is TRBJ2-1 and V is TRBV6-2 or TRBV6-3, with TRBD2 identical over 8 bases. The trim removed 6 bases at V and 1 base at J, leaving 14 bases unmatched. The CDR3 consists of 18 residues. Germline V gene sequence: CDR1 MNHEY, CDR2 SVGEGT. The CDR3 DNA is TGTGCCAGCAGCCACGACCTTACTAGCGGCCTTTCCTACAATGAGCAGTTCTTC. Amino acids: CASSHDLTSGLSYNEQFF.